The next 27 T cell receptor beta chains were all read from a single sample in a study of PD-L1 blockade in urothelial cancer. This table comes from immunoSEQ multiplex PCR, and its TCRdb copy is limited to in-frame clones, with some not included. In the table there are about 110,000 clones, roughly 90% of which are singletons. The time point: peripheral blood 6 weeks after treatment start. Sequences were derived from PBMCs, sampled around atezolizumab (anti-PD-L1) treatment. Receptors were obtained from a man aged 60-69 years with urothelial cancer.

The chain couples TRBV5-1 to TRBJ1-1; D might be TRBD1 (5 bases). Looked up from germline, CDR1 is SGHRS and CDR2 is YFSETQ. The CDR3 is 15 amino acids. Trimming took 1 base from V and 6 from J, leaving 16 bases between them. CDR3 sequence reads: CASSLPGGGSSEAFF. CDR3 bases: TGCGCCAGCAGCTTGCCTGGGGGGGGATCCTCTGAAGCTTTCTTT. The full variable domain, completed using reference TRBV5-1 and TRBJ1-1, is KAGVTQTPRYLIKTRGQQVTLSCSPISGHRSVSWYQQTPGQGLQFLFEYFSETQRNKGNFPGRFSGRQFSNSRSEMNVSTLELGDSALYLCASSLPGGGSSEAFFGQGTRLTVV.

The gene calls are TRBV4-2 and TRBJ2-7; tentatively, D is TRBD1 (6 bases). This CDR3 contains 14 residues. V dropped 0 bases and J dropped 7 bases, with 13 bases sitting between them. Germline CDR1 and CDR2: LGHNA and YNFKEQ. The CDR3 region has the DNA TGTGCCAGCAGCCAAGAACCCCTAGGGGGTGAGCAGTACTTC. Translated, it gives CASSQEPLGGEQYF.

This clone was seen a few times. This rearrangement joins TRBV6-5 to TRBJ1-5; 9 nucleotides align to TRBD1. J lost 0 bases, V lost 6 bases, and 0 bases had no gene match. Looked up from germline, CDR1 is MNHEY and CDR2 is SVGAGI. The CDR3 spans 14 residues. As DNA, the CDR3 is TGTGCCAGCAGGGGACAGGGTAGCAATCAGCCCCAGCATTTT. This encodes CASRGQGSNQPQHF.

The V call is TRBV2, the J call TRBJ2-2; 11 nucleotides agree with TRBD2. Losses at the gene ends were 5 bases for V and 7 bases for J; bases not matched to a gene: 15. CDR1 and CDR2 (germline): SNHLY, FYNNEI. The CDR3 runs 18 residues. The CDR3 sequence is CASSKPTSGKTLVGELFF. Here the CDR3 DNA reads TGTGCCAGCAGTAAACCGACTAGCGGGAAGACGTTGGTCGGGGAGCTGTTTTTT.

The V and J genes are TRBV4-2 and TRBJ2-3; D is perhaps TRBD2 (6 bases). The CDR3 is made up of 15 amino acids. The germline V and J ends were trimmed by 0 bases and 5 bases, with 12 bases remaining between them. CDR1 LGHNA and CDR2 YNFKEQ come from the germline V gene. The CDR3 region has the DNA TGTGCCAGCAGCCAAGACATCGCGGGAAAAGATACGCAGTATTTT. This encodes CASSQDIAGKDTQYF.

The V call is TRBV5-1, the J call TRBJ2-5, with D possibly matching TRBD2 (6 bases). Looked up from germline, CDR1 is SGHRS and CDR2 is YFSETQ. This CDR3 contains 14 residues. Trimming shortened V by 4 bases and J by 2 bases, and 12 bases separated the two germline ends. The CDR3 coding sequence is TGCGCCAGCAGCACTGGGAGCGGGCAAGAGACCCAGTACTTC. This sequence encodes CASSTGSGQETQYF.

The V gene is TRBV28, the J gene TRBJ2-1; perhaps TRBD1 as D (6 bases). This CDR3 comprises 14 residues. The V gene lost 4 bases and the J gene lost 6 bases, with 13 bases spanning the gap. Germline CDR1 MDHEN, CDR2 SYDVKM. The CDR3 DNA follows: TGTGCCAGCAGTTGGGGGTCAGGGGTCAATGAGCAGTTCTTC. Its protein is CASSWGSGVNEQFF.

This rearrangement joins TRBV6-4 to TRBJ1-4; D remains unclear. The V gene's germline CDR1 is MRHNA and CDR2 SNTAGT. The CDR3 totals 17 residues. V was shortened by 5 bases and J by 3 bases, with 19 bases between the two germline ends. CDR3 nucleotide sequence: TGTGCCAGCAGTCTCGCGCGGCCGTATACGGCTAATGAAAAACTGTTTTTT. It yields the protein CASSLARPYTANEKLFF.

This chain uses TRBV5-1 with TRBJ2-5; 8 bases map to TRBD2. Germline V gives CDR1 SGHRS, CDR2 YFSETQ. Unmatched junction bases numbered 9, after V lost 3 bases and J lost 5 bases. The CDR3 runs 15 residues. CDR3 residues: CASSSGAGESETQYF. CDR3 nucleotide sequence: TGCGCCAGCAGCTCGGGAGCGGGGGAATCGGAGACCCAGTACTTC.

J is TRBJ2-7 and V is TRBV11-2; tentatively, D is TRBD1 (5 bases). CDR3 length: 16 amino acids. The germline V and J ends were trimmed by 0 bases and 2 bases, with 14 bases remaining between them. CDR1 and CDR2 (germline): SGHAT, FQNNGV. For the CDR3, the DNA is TGTGCCAGCAGCTTAGATCCTGGGGCCTTCCCCTACGAGCAGTACTTC. It encodes CASSLDPGAFPYEQYF.

This sequence joins TRBV5-4 and TRBJ1-1; possible D gene TRBD1, 5 bases. In germline, CDR1 is SGHNT, CDR2 YYREEE (reference sequence). With 1 base removed from V and 5 bases from J, the gap between germline ends came to 12 bases. This CDR3 has 14 residues. In DNA form, the CDR3 reads TGTGCCAGCAGCTTGCGGGGCGGGAGTACTGAAGCTTTCTTT. Translating gives CASSLRGGSTEAFF.

The chain is built from TRBV5-1 and TRBJ1-2; 8 positions agree with TRBD1. Germline loops: CDR1 SGHRS, CDR2 YFSETQ. The length of the CDR3 is 15 residues. V gave up 4 bases and J gave up 4 bases; unmatched junction bases: 9. CDR3 nucleotides: TGCGCCAGCAGCGCATTTTCCGGGACAGGCTATGGCTACACCTTC. As protein: CASSAFSGTGYGYTF.

The J gene is TRBJ2-7, the V gene TRBV9, with 9 bases matching TRBD1. Trimming took 0 bases from V and 4 from J; bases not matched to a gene: 5. The CDR3 totals 15 residues. CDR1 and CDR2 (germline): SGDLS, YYNGEE. As DNA, the CDR3 is TGTGCCAGCAGCGTAGAGAAAGGACAGGGGTACGAGCAGTACTTC. It codes for CASSVEKGQGYEQYF.

This chain links TRBV7-3 with TRBJ1-2; the D gene is possibly TRBD1 (6 bases). The germline gives CDR1 SGHTA, CDR2 FQGTGA. V lost 6 bases and J 8 bases, leaving 16 bases between the germline ends. This CDR3 has 13 amino acids. DNA of the CDR3: TGTGCCAGCAGACAGGGTCCGTCGGAAGGCTACACCTTC. It yields the protein CASRQGPSEGYTF.

This chain links TRBV10-1 with TRBJ2-3; 8 nucleotides line up with TRBD2. Unmatched junction bases numbered 6, after V lost 0 bases and J lost 1 base. The CDR3 runs 17 residues. Germline V CDR1 and CDR2: WNHNN, SYGVQD (reference sequence). DNA of the CDR3: TGCGCCAGCAGTGAGTCGGGGGCTAGCGGGCGCACAGATACGCAGTATTTT. Residues: CASSESGASGRTDTQYF.

The chain uses TRBV21-1 and TRBJ2-7; the listed D gene, TRBD1, was not tested against the DNA. TRBV21-1 is a known pseudogene. The CDR3 runs 18 residues. CDR3 sequence: CASSNLGAALTGVYEQYF. CDR3 nucleotides: TGTGCCAGCAGCAATTTGGGGGCAGCCCTTACCGGGGTCTACGAGCAGTACTTC.

The chain joins TRBV7-8 to TRBJ2-7; 8 bases fit TRBD1. J was trimmed by 3 bases and V by 5 bases; bases with no gene match: 9. This CDR3 has 15 amino acids. Germline V CDR1 and CDR2: SGHVS, FQNEAQ. The CDR3 DNA follows: TGTGCCAGCAGCCCTCCAGGGGGCCTACTCTACGAGCAGTACTTC. Translation gives CASSPPGGLLYEQYF.

This chain connects TRBV9 to TRBJ2-7; tentative D call: TRBD1 (5 bases). The V gene's germline CDR1 is SGDLS and CDR2 YYNGEE. This CDR3 comprises 15 residues. The ends were cut back, 0 bases at V and 6 bases at J, with 16 bases in the middle. The chain's CDR3 is CASSVGQGARSEQYF. As DNA, the CDR3 is TGTGCCAGCAGCGTAGGCCAAGGGGCGCGGTCCGAGCAGTACTTC. The full variable domain, rest sourced from reference TRBV9 and TRBJ2-7, is DSGVTQTPKHLITATGQRVTLRCSPRSGDLSVYWYQQSLDQGLQFLIQYYNGEERAKGNILERFSAQQFPDLHSELNLSSLELGDSALYFCASSVGQGARSEQYFGPGTRLTVT.

The gene calls are TRBV2 and TRBJ1-1, with 7 bases lining up with TRBD1. CDR3 length: 13 amino acids. Germline-derived CDR1 and CDR2 are SNHLY and FYNNEI. Losses at the gene ends were 10 bases for V and 3 bases for J; bases not matched to a gene: 8. Here the CDR3 reads CATGTERDTEAFF. CDR3 coding DNA: TGTGCCACCGGGACAGAACGGGACACTGAAGCTTTCTTT. Filled out from reference TRBV2 and TRBJ1-1, the complete variable domain reads EPEVTQTPSHQVTQMGQEVILRCVPISNHLYFYWYRQILGQKVEFLVSFYNNEISEKSEIFDDQFSVERPDGSNFTLKIRSTKLEDSAMYFCATGTERDTEAFFGQGTRLTVV.

The J gene is TRBJ2-2, the V gene TRBV7-9; the match to TRBD1 covers 8 bases. Losses at the gene ends were 6 bases for V and 3 bases for J; bases not matched to a gene: 9. The V gene's germline CDR1 is SEHNR and CDR2 FQNEAQ (reference sequence). The CDR3 is made up of 16 amino acids. CDR3 nucleotide sequence: TGTGCCAGCAGTCCCGACAGGGGAAGGTACACCGGGGAGCTGTTTTTT. Its protein is CASSPDRGRYTGELFF.

The J gene is TRBJ1-2, the V gene TRBV4-2, with D unclear. The V end was cut by 0 bases, the J end by 2 bases, with 13 bases between. The CDR3 totals 16 residues. Germline V gene sequence: CDR1 LGHNA, CDR2 YNFKEQ. The CDR3 loop is CASSQETVKPNYGYTF. The DNA for the CDR3 is TGTGCCAGCAGCCAAGAAACAGTCAAGCCCAACTATGGCTACACCTTC.

The gene calls are TRBV9 and TRBJ2-7, with TRBD2 matching 8 bases. Trimming took 0 bases from V and 1 from J; bases not matched to a gene: 6. Germline lookup yields CDR1 SGDLS and CDR2 YYNGEE. The CDR3 runs to 16 residues. The CDR3 protein is CASSVGGRGASYEQYF. CDR3 DNA sequence: TGTGCCAGCAGCGTAGGAGGGCGGGGGGCATCCTACGAGCAGTACTTC. Based on the CDR3 plus reference TRBV9 and TRBJ2-7, the full variable domain is DSGVTQTPKHLITATGQRVTLRCSPRSGDLSVYWYQQSLDQGLQFLIQYYNGEERAKGNILERFSAQQFPDLHSELNLSSLELGDSALYFCASSVGGRGASYEQYFGPGTRLTVT.

V and J are TRBV4-1 and TRBJ1-2; 9 nucleotides line up with TRBD1. The CDR3 has 17 amino acids. J gave up 1 base and V 6 bases, and 12 bases lay outside the gene matches. The V gene's germline CDR1 is MGHRA and CDR2 YSYEKL. The DNA for the CDR3 is TGCGCCAGCAGTACCGGGACAGGGAGCGACGGTAACTATGGCTACACCTTC. It specifies CASSTGTGSDGNYGYTF.

The chain has TRBV14 and TRBJ1-6; D is ambiguous. Germline CDR1 reads SGHDN; CDR2 reads FVKESK. The CDR3 extends over 16 amino acids. Between the trimmed V and J ends, which lost 1 base and 4 bases, there was a span of 11 bases. This CDR3 reads CASSQGYRGYNSPLHF. CDR3 in DNA: TGTGCCAGCAGCCAAGGCTATCGGGGATATAATTCACCCCTCCACTTT.

CDR3 in DNA: TGTGCCAGCAGTACAAAGGCGGTAGGCAATCAGCCCCAGCATTTT. Protein sequence: CASSTKAVGNQPQHF. V is TRBV28 and J is TRBJ1-5; D call uncertain. Germline assignment: CDR1 MDHEN and CDR2 SYDVKM. This CDR3 is 15 amino acids long. The V gene lost 5 bases and the J gene lost 2 bases, with 13 bases spanning the gap.

The sample holds a few counts of this clone. This chain links TRBV7-2 with TRBJ2-2; 11 bases are shared with TRBD2. The CDR3 contains 18 residues. Germline V lookup: CDR1 SGHTA, CDR2 FQGNSA. V dropped 2 bases and J dropped 6; count of bases not matched to a gene: 11. This CDR3 reads CASSLRSLAGGPPGELFF. In DNA form, the CDR3 reads TGTGCCAGCAGCTTACGGTCTCTAGCGGGAGGTCCCCCCGGGGAGCTGTTTTTT.

The rearrangement joins TRBV9 to TRBJ2-7, with TRBD1 as a possible D gene (7 bases). Germline assignment: CDR1 SGDLS and CDR2 YYNGEE. CDR3 size: 15 residues. The ends were cut back, 2 bases at V and 0 bases at J, with 12 bases in the middle. Here the CDR3 reads CASSVGGQSSYEQYF. Here the CDR3 DNA reads TGTGCCAGCAGCGTGGGGGGACAGAGCTCCTACGAGCAGTACTTC.